The text below deals with one TCR beta chain. What it binds is unknown. Looked up from germline, CDR1 is GTSNPN and CDR2 is SVGIG (reference sequence). The CDR3 contains 16 residues. After removal of 0 bases from V and 0 bases from J, the junction contained 4 bases not matched to a gene. TCRdb re-derived calls from the 5' RACE reads in MiXCR, one entry per CDR3 protein. The sample carries roughly 170,000 distinct CDR3 sequences, about 18% recorded once. These data come from a study of T-cell memory formation after mild COVID-19. Across the whole study: Clusters of TCRs were largely donor specific.

Broader study findings: Detection of some responders pre-infection suggested pre-existing cross-reactive memory T cells participated. Researchers report contracting CD4+ clones mostly in CM and EM, with CD8+ clones in EMRA.

The TCR was taken from a man aged 18 to 30 who had mild COVID-19 (a few samples of this study predate the infection). Cell type and time point are not known. This chain links TRBV30 with TRBJ2-3, with 9 bases that match TRBD2. The sample taken for sequencing was PBMCs or a T cell subset sorted from them (not recorded which). In DNA form, the CDR3 reads TGTGCCTGGAGTGTGTGGGCGGGGGGGAGCACAGATACGCAGTATTTT. Amino acids: CAWSVWAGGSTDTQYF.